The 12 T cell receptor beta chains listed next were all sequenced from one sample in a study of blood T cell repertoires in COVID-19. The protocol was immunoSEQ multiplex PCR, while the TCRdb copy is restricted to in-frame clones and leaves out a portion. Among fewer than 300,000 clones listed, more than 70% were seen once. Sequencing used peripheral blood. These receptors were collected from a middle-aged woman who had recovered from COVID-19.

The chain is built from TRBV21-1 and TRBJ2-3; TRBD2, as called in the table, went unchecked against the DNA. TRBV21-1 is flagged as a pseudogene. CDR3 length equals 16 residues. The CDR3 spells CASSTRTSGSADTQYF. CDR3 nucleotides: TGTGCCAGCAGCACCCGGACTAGCGGGAGCGCAGATACGCAGTATTTT.

This chain links TRBV10-3 with TRBJ2-2; possibly TRBD2 for D (5 bases). CDR1 is ENHRY, CDR2 SYGVKD, per germline. This CDR3 is 11 amino acids long. V was clipped by 7 bases and J by 8 bases, with 8 bases between them. The CDR3 bases are TGTGCCATCATCCGGGGAGGGGAGCTGTTTTTT. Its translation is CAIIRGGELFF.

This chain links TRBV9 with TRBJ1-3; D is possibly TRBD1 (6 bases). CDR3 length equals 13 residues. V shed 5 bases and J shed 2 bases, with 8 bases lying between them. Germline CDR1 reads SGDLS; CDR2 reads YYNGEE. CDR3 sequence (DNA): TGTGCCAGCAGACCAGGGGCTGGAAACACCATATATTTT. Protein: CASRPGAGNTIYF.

The chain employs TRBV23-1 and TRBJ2-2, with D perhaps TRBD2 (5 bases). TRBV23-1 is designated an ORF whose function remains uncertain. This CDR3 comprises 16 residues. V was clipped by 1 base and J by 7 bases, with 16 bases between them. DNA for the CDR3: TGCGCCAGCAGTCAATGCGGTGGACTCCTGGTCGGGGAGCTGTTTTTT. It specifies CASSQCGGLLVGELFF.

The chain couples TRBV9 to TRBJ1-2; 7 bases line up with TRBD1. Germline V gene lookup returns CDR1 SGDLS and CDR2 YYNGEE. This CDR3 contains 14 residues. V shed 7 bases, J shed 2 bases, and the junction held 8 bases outside the gene matches. CDR3 DNA sequence: TGTGCCAGCCGGACGGCAGGGGGAAACTATGGCTACACCTTC. Residues: CASRTAGGNYGYTF.

CDR3: CASPPGGQFF. The CDR3 nucleotides are TGTGCCAGCCCCCCCGGGGGGCAGTTCTTC. The J gene is TRBJ2-1, the V gene TRBV2, with D tentatively TRBD2 (6 bases). Germline-derived CDR1 and CDR2 are SNHLY and FYNNEI. Trimming stripped 8 bases from V and 12 bases from J, with 11 bases between. The CDR3 sequence is 10 residues long.

The chain is built from TRBV29-1 and TRBJ1-4, with D unclear. The CDR3 sequence is 12 residues long. V dropped 4 bases and J dropped 5 bases, with 8 bases sitting between them. From germline, CDR1 is SQVTM and CDR2 ANQGSEA. The CDR3 protein is CSVVQANEKLFF. In DNA, the CDR3 is TGCAGCGTTGTGCAGGCCAATGAAAAACTGTTTTTT.

The chain uses TRBV30 and TRBJ2-1; 8 bases are a match to TRBD2. V was pared by 5 bases and J by 9 bases, with 6 bases of the junction left unmatched. Germline loops: CDR1 GTSNPN, CDR2 SVGIG (reference sequence). The CDR3 covers 12 residues. The CDR3 bases are TGTGCCTGGGCCCCGGGGGGGGGTGAGCAGTTCTTC. This codes for CAWAPGGGEQFF.

The chain joins TRBV7-8 to TRBJ1-1, with a possible D match to TRBD1 (5 bases). Germline V CDR1 and CDR2: SGHVS, FQNEAQ. Trimming removed 0 bases at V and 11 bases at J, with 16 bases between. The CDR3 has 14 residues. This chain's CDR3 is CASSLAALGKGAFF. The DNA for the CDR3 is TGTGCCAGCAGCTTAGCGGCGTTGGGGAAGGGGGCTTTCTTT.

V and J are TRBV12-3 or TRBV12-4 and TRBJ2-3, with D unclear. V lost 3 bases, J lost 10 bases, and 11 bases lay in between. This CDR3 has 12 amino acids. The CDR3 nucleotides are TGTGCCAGCAGTTTCGGCCCCCGGGCGCAGTATTTT. This gives the protein CASSFGPRAQYF.

The chain is built from TRBV9 and TRBJ2-1; TRBD2 matches 8 bases. CDR3 length: 15 amino acids. Germline assignment: CDR1 SGDLS and CDR2 YYNGEE. Trimming at V came to 4 bases and at J to 0 bases, leaving 3 bases not matched to a gene. The CDR3 region is CASSKAGDSYNEQFF. CDR3 coding DNA: TGTGCCAGCAGCAAAGCGGGGGACTCCTACAATGAGCAGTTCTTC.

This chain connects TRBV24-1 to TRBJ2-3, with D hard to call. Germline values: CDR1 KGHDR, CDR2 SFDVKD. V dropped 3 bases and J dropped 6 bases, with 18 bases sitting between them. The CDR3 length is 16 residues. The CDR3 spells CATSDVADPRRDTQYF. The CDR3 nucleotides read TGTGCCACCAGTGATGTGGCAGACCCCCGGCGGGATACGCAGTATTTT.